This T cell receptor beta chain was profiled in a study of T cell responses to AZD1222 COVID-19 vaccine (dated by TCRdb to the early 2020s). Context from the whole study: AZD1222 recipients whose second dose came at about 4 weeks and those whose second dose came at about 12 weeks were combined into one group, since spike-specific TCR depth and breadth did not differ between the two schedules. TCR sequencing was performed for about 240 trial participants, of whom some 200 were given two doses of AZD1222 and approximately 26 were given two doses of MenACWY control vaccine. Enrollment into the trials was organized by age into subgroups of 18-55, 56-69 and 70-plus years, and those subgroups contained approximately 150, 30 and 60 TCR-sequenced participants, respectively.

The paper as a whole reports these results and caveats: The vaccine-associated CD4 TCRs covered the entire spike protein, and the dominant responses fell in regions 160-218 and 743-854. Participants were mostly white British, with more females than males. The authors suggested clonal diversity may have been underestimated. The 56-69-year group was small, and its depth increase did not reach significance, likely because of low power. Spike-specific TCR breadth and depth rose significantly after two AZD1222 doses compared with day 0 and with MenACWY recipients. Reportedly, almost half of the unique spike-specific TCRs recognized epitopes lying outside the regions that are mutated in the B.1.351 and B.1.1.7 variants. Because no samples from the day 14 peak response were available, repertoires could be characterized only after the peak T cell response. Only five to seven AZD1222 recipients were SARS-CoV-2 seropositive at baseline, limiting conclusions about previously exposed vaccinees.

Of note for this clone: The antigen it binds to is not known. No base quality information exists; no much larger clone differs at one position.

The CDR3 regions of human TCRbeta chains were subjected to immunosequencing. Per the original workflow: TCRs in the repertoires were matched against a reference library of SARS-CoV-2-specific TCRs that had been generated with the MIRA antigen-specificity platform. Breadth was defined as the fraction of unique TCRs that were SARS-CoV-2-associated, and depth was defined as the fraction of total T cells that were SARS-CoV-2-associated. Each spike-specific TCR was assigned to its reactive spike region and to a CD4 or CD8 class using the MIRA data. Log10-transformed breadth and depth values were compared by one-way ANOVA with Sidak's multiple comparisons tests. TCRdb retrieved this table from immuneACCESS and kept in-frame rearrangements only. Not all clones are present; in checked studies, unresolved V genes account for under half, and no reason is known for the remainder. The DNA was the basis for D and trimming; V, J and clone size are from that table. The sample table holds about 120,000 clones, of which around 90% were seen once. Around 9.6% of the sample goes to the ten largest clones.

The time point label for this specimen denotes: baseline before first vaccination. Vaccinee samples came from UK trials COV001 and COV002, including a single-blind randomized controlled phase 2/3 trial of AZD1222 (ChAdOx1 nCoV-19) in healthy adults. Trial participant PBMC samples were collected at day 0 and day 28 after the second dose for TCRbeta chain sequencing. The sample here was peripheral blood, taken on day 0 of AZD1222 vaccination. The sequence came from an adult in good health.

The CDR3 region reads CAISELGTSNQPQHF. The bases are TGTGCCATCAGTGAGCTGGGCACCTCGAATCAGCCCCAGCATTTT. The rearranged chain carries TRBV10-3 and TRBJ1-5; the D gene remains uncertain. A distance of 12 bases separates the germline ends of V and J, which lose 2 bases and 4 bases respectively. The CDR3 spans 15 residues, from the cysteine through the phenylalanine. The retained sequence is limited to the CDR3, 45 bases, with the frame set at the first base. Looking up the germline V gene yields CDR1 ENHRY and CDR2 SYGVKD.